A selection of T cell receptor beta chains follows, all from one sample in a study of liver allograft versus peripheral blood T cells. One entry per CDR3 protein results from TCRdb running MiXCR on the reads. The sample comprises fewer than 3,500 distinct CDR3 sequences, approximately 14% of which are singletons, and 3% to 4% rests with the top ten. The receptors originated from a human patient who had a liver transplant. The graft donor may have contributed some T cells. The CDR3 runs from the conserved cysteine through the conserved F or W. A D gene is named only where the DNA matches it firmly. Rows give clone size only sometimes, using once, few, many, or a class for an expanded clone.

CDR3nt	CDR3aa	j_gene	d_gene	v_gene	abundance
TGTGCCACCAGCACGGACACACGAATCTCCTACGAGCAGTACTTC	CATSTDTRISYEQYF	TRBJ2-7	NA	TRBV15	medium-sized
TGCAGTGCCAGCCCCGGGGGAAACGAATACAATGAGCAGTTCTTC	CSASPGGNEYNEQFF	TRBJ2-1	NA	TRBV20-1	few
TGTGCCAGCAGTTTAGGCACGAGCAATCAGCCCCAGCATTTT	CASSLGTSNQPQHF	TRBJ1-5	NA	TRBV12-3/TRBV12-4	medium-sized
TGTGCCAGCAGTGAAATGGGACAACTCGGGCGGGGTCAGCAGTACTTC	CASSEMGQLGRGQQYF	TRBJ2-7	NA	TRBV6-1	many
TGTGCCAGCAGCTTAGAGGTTGGCGTGGAAAAACTGTTTTTT	CASSLEVGVEKLFF	TRBJ1-4	NA	TRBV7-9	medium-sized
TGTGCCTGGTCGGATCAGGCCGATGGCTACACCTTC	CAWSDQADGYTF	TRBJ1-2	NA	TRBV30	medium-sized
TGTGCCAGTAATCAAAAGGACAGGTTGAACACTGAAGCTTTCTTT	CASNQKDRLNTEAFF	TRBJ1-1	TRBD1	TRBV19	medium-sized
TGTGCCAGCAACCTCCGGGACAGGTCGGCAGATACGCAGTATTTT	CASNLRDRSADTQYF	TRBJ2-3	TRBD1	TRBV5-6	medium-sized
TGTGCCTGGAGGCTTTCCGGGTTTAACTATGGCTACACCTTC	CAWRLSGFNYGYTF	TRBJ1-2	NA	TRBV30	few
TGTGCCAGTAGTATGGGCCGGGACGACTACGAGCAGTACTTC	CASSMGRDDYEQYF	TRBJ2-7	NA	TRBV19	many
TGCAGTGCCCGGGGGGGTATGAACACCGGGGAGCTGTTTTTT	CSARGGMNTGELFF	TRBJ2-2	TRBD2	TRBV20-1	NA
TGTGCCAGCAGCGTAGCCCCCGACAGGGGGCTCTACAATGAGCAGTTCTTC	CASSVAPDRGLYNEQFF	TRBJ2-1	TRBD1	TRBV9	medium-sized
TGTGCCAGCAGCCGAAATACAGAGAACACTGAAGCTTTCTTT	CASSRNTENTEAFF	TRBJ1-1	NA	TRBV16	large
TGTGCCAGCGCGAGACGAGGGGGGATCACTGAAGCTTTCTTT	CASARRGGITEAFF	TRBJ1-1	NA	TRBV5-6	medium-sized
TGTGCCAGCAGCTCCGGTTTTCGGGATAATTCACCCCTCCACTTT	CASSSGFRDNSPLHF	TRBJ1-6	NA	TRBV5-6	medium-sized
TGTGCCAGCAGTTACACGAGGGGGGGGAACACTGAAGCTTTCTTT	CASSYTRGGNTEAFF	TRBJ1-1	NA	TRBV6-5	medium-sized
TGTGCCAGCACCAGAAACCGACAAACAGGGACCGATGAAAAACTGTTTTTT	CASTRNRQTGTDEKLFF	TRBJ1-4	NA	TRBV6-1	medium-sized
TGTGCCAGCAGCGCCCGGGACAGGGAACACGAGCAGTACTTC	CASSARDREHEQYF	TRBJ2-7	TRBD1	TRBV11-1	medium-sized
TGTGCCAGCAGTTTCGGGACAGAGGACGAGCAGTACTTC	CASSFGTEDEQYF	TRBJ2-7	TRBD1	TRBV12-3/TRBV12-4	few